The T cell receptor beta chain described here comes from a study of shared clonotypes between healthy human individuals. Study overall: Each donor's CD8 memory used one plate, CD8 naive two, each CD4 subset three. Study-level results: Roughly 5% of naive CD4 clonotypes were shared across a few donors. Relative to their counterparts shared across all four donors, non-shared clonotypes exhibited diminished generation probabilities.

Turning to this clone: Its antigen is undetermined.

The ends were cut back, 8 bases at V and 5 bases at J, with 15 bases in the middle. Germline values: CDR1 GTSNPN, CDR2 SVGIG (reference sequence). The CDR3 runs 12 residues. Clones were sequenced by immunoSEQ multiplex PCR, and TCRdb holds only the in-frame ones, with some missing. In the table there are roughly 1 million clones, approximately 72% of which are singletons. The origin of this receptor is a man between 18 and 29 years old in good health. This chain joins TRBV30 and TRBJ1-2; the D gene is possibly TRBD1 (6 bases). The sequenced material came from memory CD4+ T cells sorted from blood. Subset of the sample: CD45RA-negative fraction. CDR3 amino acids: CAHPTGKYGYTF. For the CDR3, the DNA is TGTGCCCACCCTACAGGGAAATATGGCTACACCTTC.